This TCR beta chain was recorded in a study of blood T cell repertoires in COVID-19. Study information: Samples representing acute and convalescent COVID-19 were sourced from the United States, Italy and Spain. Sample material is recorded as cDNA or gDNA derived from T cells, B-cell-depleted T cells, or PBMCs.

Germline loops: CDR1 GTSNPN, CDR2 SVGIG (reference sequence). V was shortened by 1 base and J by 3 bases, with 13 bases between the two germline ends. This CDR3 region has 14 residues. Patients in Seattle were enrolled during active infection, then followed longitudinally. As processed by the authors: Reference gene primers were amplified, and this amplification served to estimate nucleated cell counts. Sequencing was performed with immunoSEQ multiplex PCR; in TCRdb, only in-frame clones are kept and a portion is missing. V, J and clone size reflect that table, while D and trimming were determined from the DNA. The top ten clones hold 10% to 15% of a sample with hundreds of thousands of clones, about 91% of them seen once.

The sample was peripheral blood. This receptor was identified in a woman aged 45-59 years with COVID-19, enrolled during active disease. The chain employs TRBV30 and TRBJ2-7, with D maybe TRBD2 (5 bases). The CDR3 here is CAWSEGAGLYEQYF. Here the CDR3 DNA reads TGTGCCTGGAGTGAGGGTGCGGGTCTCTACGAGCAGTACTTC.